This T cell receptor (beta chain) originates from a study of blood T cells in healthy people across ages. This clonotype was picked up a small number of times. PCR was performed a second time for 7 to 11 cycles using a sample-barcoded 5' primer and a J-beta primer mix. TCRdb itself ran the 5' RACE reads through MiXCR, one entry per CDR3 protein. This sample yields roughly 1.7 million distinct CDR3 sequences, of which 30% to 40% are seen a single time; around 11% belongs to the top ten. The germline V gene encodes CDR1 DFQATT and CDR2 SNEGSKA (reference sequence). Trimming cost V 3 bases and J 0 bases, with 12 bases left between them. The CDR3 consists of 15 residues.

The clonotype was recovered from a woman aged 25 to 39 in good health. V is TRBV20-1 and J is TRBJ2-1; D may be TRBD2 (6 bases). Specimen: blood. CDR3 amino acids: CSASLRGFSYNEQFF. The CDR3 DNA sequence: TGCAGTGCTAGTCTGCGGGGTTTCTCCTACAATGAGCAGTTCTTC.